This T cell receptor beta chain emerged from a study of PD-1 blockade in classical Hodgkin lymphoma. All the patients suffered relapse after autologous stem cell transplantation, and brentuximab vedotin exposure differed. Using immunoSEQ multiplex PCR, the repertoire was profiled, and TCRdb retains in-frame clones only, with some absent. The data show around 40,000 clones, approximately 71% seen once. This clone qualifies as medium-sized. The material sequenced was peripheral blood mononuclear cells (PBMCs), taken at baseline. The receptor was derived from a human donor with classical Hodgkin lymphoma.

In nucleotides, the CDR3 is TGTGCCAGCAGTCAGGGTGGCACTAATGAAAAACTGTTTTTT. Translating gives CASSQGGTNEKLFF. The chain carries TRBV6-5 and TRBJ1-4, with D tentatively TRBD1 (5 bases). CDR3 size: 14 residues. Between the trimmed V and J ends, which lost 5 bases and 2 bases, there was a span of 9 bases. Germline-derived CDR1 and CDR2 are MNHEY and SVGAGI.